Below are 22 T cell receptor beta chains sequenced from a single sample in a study of Ad26.COV2.S vaccination and SARS-CoV-2 variants. Sequenced by immunoSEQ multiplex PCR; TCRdb stores in-frame clones only, minus some. Among approximately 500,000 clones, roughly 87% were seen once, and the ten largest hold around 13%. Specified treatment: 19 received Ad26.COV2.S at low or high dose, single or two shots; about 5 received placebo; per-sample allocation not given. Sampling took place 63 days after the first vaccine or placebo injection. The sequencing here drew on peripheral blood, taken in a trial of Ad26.COV2.S vaccine versus placebo. The receptors stem from a person between 18 and 65 years old who received the Ad26.COV2.S COVID-19 vaccine or a placebo.

Written as DNA, the CDR3 is TGTGCCAGCAGCTTAGCCCGGCAGCGGCCCTCCTACAATGAGCAGTTCTTC. Protein: CASSLARQRPSYNEQFF. V usage is TRBV7-2 and J usage is TRBJ2-1; possible D gene TRBD2, 5 bases. Looked up from germline, CDR1 is SGHTA and CDR2 is FQGNSA. V lost 0 bases and J lost 0, with 12 bases in between. The length of the CDR3 is 17 residues.

This CDR3 is CAWSGSNTGELFF. The CDR3, as DNA: TGTGCCTGGAGTGGGTCGAACACCGGGGAGCTGTTTTTT. The rearrangement uses TRBV30 and TRBJ2-2; D is unclear. Germline V gene sequence: CDR1 GTSNPN, CDR2 SVGIG (reference sequence). The V end was cut by 1 base, the J end by 0 bases, with 3 bases between. CDR3 length: 13 residues.

The rearrangement joins TRBV15 to TRBJ2-3; 8 bases agree with TRBD2. Germline V CDR1 and CDR2: LNHNV, YYDKDF (reference sequence). The CDR3 extends over 15 amino acids. V dropped 3 bases and J dropped 5; count of bases not matched to a gene: 7. The CDR3, as DNA: TGTGCCACCAGCAGGGGAGCGGGAGTTGGAGATACGCAGTATTTT. This translates into CATSRGAGVGDTQYF.

V gene TRBV5-1 combines with J gene TRBJ1-3; no clear D gene. The CDR3 is 17 residues long. V lost 0 bases and J lost 1, with 14 bases in between. Germline CDR1 is SGHRS and CDR2 is YFSETQ. Here the CDR3 DNA reads TGCGCCAGCAGCTTGGGGGCCCAGACTGGATCTGGAAACACCATATATTTT. It encodes CASSLGAQTGSGNTIYF.

The chain employs TRBV28 and TRBJ1-1; 7 bases fit TRBD1. Germline-derived CDR1 and CDR2 are MDHEN and SYDVKM. The ends lost 4 bases at V and 1 base at J; junction bases unmatched: 6. The CDR3 runs 15 residues. DNA for the CDR3: TGTGCCAGCAGTTCCACAGGGGCCCCGAACACTGAAGCTTTCTTT. Translation gives CASSSTGAPNTEAFF.

The rearrangement uses TRBV6-6 and TRBJ2-4; possible D gene TRBD1, 6 bases. The CDR3 sequence is 13 residues long. Germline CDR1 reads MNHNY; CDR2 reads SVGAGI (reference sequence). V lost 8 bases, J lost 4 bases, and 12 bases lay in between. The CDR3 region has the DNA TGTGCCAGCGAGGGCAGGGGAAAAAACATTCAGTACTTC. Protein: CASEGRGKNIQYF.

This chain uses TRBV12-3 or TRBV12-4 with TRBJ2-7; 13 positions match TRBD2. This CDR3 has 13 residues. V lost 8 bases, J lost 5 bases, and 3 bases stayed unmatched. CDR3 loop: CASFTSGRDEQYF. DNA for the CDR3: TGTGCCAGCTTCACTAGCGGGAGGGACGAGCAGTACTTC.

In this sample, this clone turned up once. The chain combines TRBV4-3 with TRBJ2-2, with 14 bases that match TRBD2. The V gene end was trimmed by 4 bases and the J gene end by 5 bases; junction bases not matched to a gene: 6. Germline V gene sequence: CDR1 LGHNA, CDR2 YSLEER. This CDR3 spans 17 amino acids. CDR3 protein: CASSPGLAGARTGELFF. The CDR3 coding sequence is TGCGCCAGCAGCCCGGGACTAGCGGGAGCGCGAACCGGGGAGCTGTTTTTT.

The chain employs TRBV7-3 and TRBJ1-1; possibly TRBD1 for D (6 bases). V lost 2 bases and J lost 4, with 11 bases in between. CDR1 is SGHTA and CDR2 is FQGTGA in the germline V gene. CDR3 length: 14 residues. CDR3 amino acids: CASSLQGMGTEAFF. The CDR3 DNA reads TGTGCCAGCAGCTTACAGGGGATGGGCACTGAAGCTTTCTTT.

Details on this clone: Other DNA sequences within the sample encode an identical CDR3. This chain links TRBV7-8 with TRBJ2-7, with D uncertain. CDR3 length: 12 amino acids. The V end lost 1 base, the J end lost 6 bases, and 7 bases lay between the germline ends. Germline CDR1 is SGHVS and CDR2 is FQNEAQ. DNA for the CDR3: TGTGCCAGCAGCTTAGGGGTATCCGAGCAGTACTTC. This encodes CASSLGVSEQYF.

The gene calls are TRBV6-6 and TRBJ2-6, with a weak D call TRBD1 (5 bases). CDR1 and CDR2 (germline): MNHNY, SVGAGI (reference sequence). This CDR3 contains 15 residues. Trimming took off 5 bases at V and 4 bases at J, with 12 bases between the two ends. CDR3 DNA sequence: TGTGCCAGCAGTGTCAGGGCTTCAGGGGCCAACGTCCTGACTTTC. Residues: CASSVRASGANVLTF.

This chain connects TRBV28 to TRBJ1-1; tentative D call: TRBD1 (5 bases). Germline V CDR1 and CDR2: MDHEN, SYDVKM. The CDR3 extends over 16 amino acids. V was cut by 2 bases and J by 3 bases, with 16 bases left in between. The CDR3 is CASSLGGSGRDTEAFF. The CDR3 DNA follows: TGTGCCAGCAGTTTAGGAGGTTCGGGACGGGACACTGAAGCTTTCTTT.

The chain joins TRBV5-3 to TRBJ1-5, with D perhaps TRBD1 (6 bases). TRBV5-3 is an open reading frame, and its role is uncertain. V lost 4 bases and J lost 11, with 22 bases in between. This CDR3 region has 15 residues. In DNA, the CDR3 is TGTGCCAGAAGCCCCGGGGGACACCCAACCGGGGCCCAGCATTTT. Its protein product is CARSPGGHPTGAQHF.

This chain connects TRBV14 to TRBJ2-5; D uncertain. CDR3 size: 14 residues. Germline V gene data show CDR1 as SGHDN and CDR2 as FVKESK. V gave up 4 bases and J gave up 5 bases, with 14 bases separating them. As DNA, the CDR3 is TGTGCCAGCAGCCGCAGCGCGTCAGGCGAGACCCAGTACTTC. Protein: CASSRSASGETQYF.

The rearrangement links TRBV11-2 to TRBJ2-1; D unclear. V dropped 3 bases and J dropped 4 bases, with 13 bases sitting between them. CDR1 is SGHAT, CDR2 FQNNGV, per germline. This CDR3 contains 15 residues. CDR3 coding DNA: TGTGCCAGCAGCTTTAGCATCTGGTCGTACAATGAGCAGTTCTTC. Protein sequence: CASSFSIWSYNEQFF.

In its sample, this clone was seen a few times. The CDR3 sequence is CASSLPGYPRGSNQPQHF. Written as DNA, the CDR3 is TGTGCCAGCAGCCTCCCGGGATACCCAAGGGGTAGCAATCAGCCCCAGCATTTT. The J gene is TRBJ1-5, the V gene TRBV21-1. TRBV21-1 constitutes a pseudogene. CDR3 length: 18 residues.

The rearrangement uses TRBV19 and TRBJ2-6; D uncertain. The CDR3 covers 16 residues. Germline V gene lookup returns CDR1 LNHDA and CDR2 SQIVND (reference sequence). V was trimmed by 8 bases and J by 0 bases, leaving 14 bases between them. The CDR3 sequence: CASGGGSLSGANVLTF. CDR3 nucleotides: TGTGCCAGTGGTGGTGGGTCCCTCTCTGGGGCCAACGTCCTGACTTTC.

This clone showed up just once. The chain employs TRBV2 and TRBJ1-1; D is ambiguous. Germline loops: CDR1 SNHLY, CDR2 FYNNEI. This CDR3 comprises 16 residues. Between the trimmed V and J ends, which lost 2 bases and 3 bases, there was a span of 16 bases. The CDR3 region has the DNA TGTGCCAGCAGTGAAACTGCGACCCCCCCAGACACTGAAGCTTTCTTT. Protein sequence: CASSETATPPDTEAFF.

V usage is TRBV19 and J usage is TRBJ1-5, with a possible D match to TRBD1 (5 bases). V lost 6 bases and J 0 bases, leaving 12 bases between the germline ends. The germline V gene encodes CDR1 LNHDA and CDR2 SQIVND (reference sequence). The CDR3 contains 15 residues. This CDR3 is CASRTRQNSNQPQHF. The DNA of the CDR3 is TGTGCCAGTAGGACTAGACAGAATAGCAATCAGCCCCAGCATTTT. Full variable domain (missing parts from reference TRBV19 and TRBJ1-5): DGGITQSPKYLFRKEGQNVTLSCEQNLNHDAMYWYRQDPGQGLRLIYYSQIVNDFQKGDIAEGYSVSREKKESFPLTVTSAQKNPTAFYLCASRTRQNSNQPQHFGDGTRLSIL.

This sequence joins TRBV11-2 and TRBJ1-6, with 9 positions matching TRBD1. CDR3 size: 18 residues. From germline, CDR1 is SGHAT and CDR2 FQNNGV. V dropped 6 bases and J dropped 1; count of bases not matched to a gene: 10. The CDR3 nucleotides are TGTGCCAGCAGAACAGGGGACAGGGTAGGATCCTATAATTCACCCCTCCACTTT. Its protein is CASRTGDRVGSYNSPLHF.

The genes are TRBV5-1 and TRBJ2-2; 13 bases are a match to TRBD2. Germline CDR1 is SGHRS and CDR2 is YFSETQ. Trimming at V came to 0 bases and at J to 8 bases, leaving 7 bases not matched to a gene. There are 17 residues in the CDR3. This chain's CDR3 is CASSLGPGLAGTGELFF. The CDR3 bases are TGCGCCAGCAGCTTGGGGCCGGGACTAGCGGGAACAGGGGAGCTGTTTTTT.

J is TRBJ2-3 and V is TRBV28; 8 bases agree with TRBD1. This CDR3 region has 15 residues. Germline CDR1 MDHEN, CDR2 SYDVKM. V shed 5 bases, J shed 10 bases, and the junction held 14 bases outside the gene matches. CDR3 sequence: CASSKGTGIVFSQYF. CDR3 DNA sequence: TGTGCCAGCAGTAAGGGGACAGGCATTGTGTTTTCGCAGTATTTT.